What follows is one TCR beta chain and its context. This clonotype was found many times. No cognate antigen has been identified for it. Nothing much larger sits one base from this clone, and base qualities are not available. The data are from a study of T cells in Graves' hyperthyroidism and ophthalmopathy (dated by TCRdb to the late 2010s). For the wider study: Peripheral blood was sampled at the time of initial diagnosis, prior to any treatment. A discovery cohort of approximately 97 patients, about 44 with Graves' ophthalmopathy and fewer than 65 with stable Graves' hyperthyroidism, was used to find distinguishing TCR V-J signatures. Prospective prediction of ophthalmopathy was tested in an independent validation cohort of 18 to 20 hyperthyroidism patients and 17 patients who later progressed to ophthalmopathy. The 95 to 100 discovery patients were randomly split 7:3 into training and test sets. In addition, the study compared T-cell repertoires in thyroid tissue and in blood from about 6 Graves' hyperthyroidism patients. Following sampling, methimazole starting at 30 mg daily was given to hyperthyroidism patients, and high-dose intravenous methylprednisolone was given to ophthalmopathy patients. TCR Vbeta CDR3 sequencing of 130 to 150 peripheral blood samples (roughly 41 ophthalmopathy, about 75 hyperthyroidism and roughly 17 progressor patients) is reported in the paper. The research as a whole found: A 13 V-J signature model separated ophthalmopathy from stable hyperthyroidism, with 87.88% sensitivity and around 84% specificity in cross-validation and 80%/75% in testing. Most expanded thyroid clonotypes (frequency above 0.001) were also found in blood, which suggests that blood repertoires may mirror thyroid immune responses. Sample size was not statistically predetermined, and blinding of investigators to group allocation was not performed. During validation, the model predicted progression to ophthalmopathy a median of roughly 7.1 months ahead of onset, with roughly 65% sensitivity and less than 85% specificity.

TCR beta CDR3 regions were amplified from RNA transcripts. The first round of RT-PCR for the TCR CDR3 was performed with the HTBI primer set and the Qiagen OneStep RT-PCR kit. Libraries were constructed in a second round of multiplex PCR, after which size selection and purification were carried out. The libraries were sequenced on an Illumina HiSeq2000 using paired-end 100 bp reads. The study's processing was this. SOAPnuke was used to process the raw data, removing reads that contained adapters or uncalled bases, had a mean Phred below 15, or lacked an exact match to the constant primer or identifier. High-quality paired reads were merged with COPE v1.2.5, and unique nucleotide sequences were defined as clonotypes. MiTCR v1.1 was used to align the clonotypes against IMGT TRBV, TRBD and TRBJ reference segments. Only V-J combinations with frequency above 0.0001, covering about 99% of repertoires, were analysed. The TCS score was defined as the ratio of F50 (clonal expansion) to E x V (chaos), calculated using BLOSUM62-based TCRdist between CDR3 peptides within each V-J. Welch's t-statistics and random forest reduced roughly 530 V-J features to about 13, which were used in a naive Bayes classifier (R e1071). TCRdb's own reprocessing of the public reads used fastp at Q25 and MiXCR and kept productive beta chains. Every entry covers one CDR3 protein and lists the most common genes and DNA from its rows. TCRdb's processing, not the study's, gives the V and J calls here. This sample has a few hundred thousand distinct CDR3 sequences in its table, and more than 20% of those were observed once. Around four fifths of the sample is in the top ten clones.

Inclusive of the bounding cysteine and phenylalanine, the CDR3 is 15 residues long. CDR3 DNA is the only sequence kept; it has 45 bases, read in frame from the first base. Reading the germline V gene (reference sequence) gives CDR1 LNHNV and CDR2 YYDKDF. A distance of 19 bases separates the germline ends of V and J, which lose 3 bases and 7 bases respectively. Stable Graves' hyperthyroidism was defined as the absence of progression to ophthalmopathy over 18 months of follow-up. Hyperthyroidism patients were newly diagnosed, had a disease duration of under 2 months, and were aged 18 to 65 years. The study excluded patients with uncontrolled infections, other autoimmune diseases, pregnancy or lactation. Clinical symptoms, serum thyroxine and TRAb, thyroid ultrasound, and orbital computed tomography formed the basis for the diagnoses. PBMCs were separated from roughly 10 ml of fresh peripheral blood using Ficoll-Paque density gradient centrifugation. Total RNA was extracted using Trizol reagent, and RNA quality was assessed on an Agilent 2100 Bioanalyzer.

Sequences were obtained from blood. The sequence came from a man aged 50-60 years with Graves' hyperthyroidism. This receptor chain uses TRBV15 and TRBJ2-7; TRBD2 is a weak D gene call, 5 bases matching. The CDR3: CATSSRVEGAREQYF. The DNA sequence is as follows: TGTGCCACCAGCAGCCGAGTTGAGGGCGCGAGGGAGCAGTACTTC.